These 27 T cell receptor beta chains were sequenced from one sample in a study of glioma-infiltrating T cells after dendritic cell vaccination. Time point reported: after dendritic cell vaccination, including at tumor progression/relapse. Clones were read by immunoSEQ multiplex PCR, and TCRdb kept only the in-frame ones, dropping some. The sample shows approximately 93,000 clones, 85% of them seen only once. Sequenced here: blood, sampled after dendritic cell vaccination. Source of these receptors: a human donor with glioblastoma.

The V and J genes are TRBV29-1 and TRBJ1-1; 12 positions agree with TRBD1. The ends lost 7 bases at V and 4 bases at J; junction bases unmatched: 10. The CDR3 spans 15 residues. CDR1 SQVTM and CDR2 ANQGSEA come from the germline V gene. The CDR3 DNA follows: TGCAGCGCATCCGGGACAGGGGGCTCTGGCACTGAAGCTTTCTTT. The encoded protein is CSASGTGGSGTEAFF.

The J gene is TRBJ2-1, the V gene TRBV19; TRBD2 matches at 9 bases. V lost 6 bases and J lost 7; bases outside the gene matches: 13. This CDR3 has 16 amino acids. Germline-derived CDR1 and CDR2 are LNHDA and SQIVND (reference sequence). The CDR3: CASSVIGREGRNEQFF. CDR3 DNA sequence: TGTGCCAGTAGCGTAATTGGGCGGGAGGGAAGGAATGAGCAGTTCTTC.

CDR3 residues: CASSIGGQPFNQPQHF. The CDR3 DNA reads TGTGCCAGTAGTATAGGAGGACAGCCCTTCAATCAGCCCCAGCATTTT. The V gene is TRBV19, the J gene TRBJ1-5; possible D gene TRBD1, 6 bases. This CDR3 has 16 residues. Trimming took 1 base from V and 3 from J, leaving 13 bases between them. Germline CDR1 is LNHDA and CDR2 is SQIVND (reference sequence).

CDR3 in DNA: TGTGCCAGCAGTACTCTCGGAGGTCCCTACGAGCAGTACTTC. Amino acids: CASSTLGGPYEQYF. This chain links TRBV13 with TRBJ2-7; TRBD2 is a possible D gene (5 bases). CDR3 length equals 14 residues. Germline values: CDR1 PRHDT, CDR2 FYEKMQ (reference sequence). The V end lost 6 bases, the J end lost 2 bases, and 14 bases lay between the germline ends.

V and J are TRBV27 and TRBJ2-7; D is possibly TRBD1 (6 bases). The CDR3 sequence is 15 residues long. Trimming removed 4 bases from V and 7 bases from J, with 20 bases in between. Germline V gives CDR1 MNHEY, CDR2 SMNVEV (reference sequence). CDR3 in amino acids: CASSYTGRGVQEQYF. CDR3 DNA sequence: TGTGCCAGCAGTTACACAGGGCGTGGGGTGCAGGAGCAGTACTTC.

V is TRBV5-4 and J is TRBJ2-2; 10 bases are a match to TRBD2. With 4 bases clipped from V and 5 bases from J, the junction kept 14 bases outside the gene matches. Germline CDR1 and CDR2: SGHNT and YYREEE (reference sequence). This CDR3 has 18 amino acids. CDR3 in amino acids: CASSIGSGRALGTGELFF. The CDR3 nucleotides are TGTGCCAGCAGCATAGGAAGCGGGAGGGCCTTAGGGACCGGGGAGCTGTTTTTT.

The rearrangement links TRBV9 to TRBJ2-5, with D possibly being TRBD2 (5 bases). V was pared by 4 bases and J by 0 bases, with 10 bases between. Germline V gene sequence: CDR1 SGDLS, CDR2 YYNGEE. The CDR3 contains 14 residues. The CDR3 here is CASSPRDNQETQYF. The CDR3 coding sequence is TGTGCCAGCAGCCCTCGGGATAACCAAGAGACCCAGTACTTC.

The genes are TRBV27 and TRBJ2-2; D might be TRBD1 (5 bases). This CDR3 is built from 17 residues. Germline CDR1 is MNHEY and CDR2 is SMNVEV (reference sequence). V lost 5 bases and J 0 bases, leaving 16 bases between the germline ends. The CDR3 DNA sequence: TGTGCCAGCAGTCCAAGGGGTGCGAATGCGAACACCGGGGAGCTGTTTTTT. Translation gives CASSPRGANANTGELFF.

The chain is built from TRBV6-4 and TRBJ2-1, with TRBD2 matching over 13 bases. Germline V gene data show CDR1 as MRHNA and CDR2 as SNTAGT. This CDR3 has 13 amino acids. This chain's CDR3 is CASRTSGSHEQFF. The CDR3 coding sequence is TGTGCTTCAAGGACTAGCGGGAGCCATGAGCAGTTCTTC.

The CDR3 reads CASSEFLGQGGRYNEQFF. As DNA, the CDR3 is TGTGCCAGCAGTGAATTTTTAGGACAGGGTGGGCGGTACAATGAGCAGTTCTTC. The rearrangement joins TRBV2 to TRBJ2-1; TRBD1 aligns across 8 bases. CDR3 length equals 18 residues. Per the germline V gene, CDR1 is SNHLY and CDR2 is FYNNEI. V was pared by 2 bases and J by 4 bases, with 13 bases of the junction left unmatched.

The J gene is TRBJ2-2, the V gene TRBV6-1; 9 bases fit TRBD1. Trimming cost V 4 bases and J 2 bases; bases outside gene matches: 8. Germline V gene sequence: CDR1 MNHNS, CDR2 SASEGT. The length of the CDR3 is 17 residues. CDR3 sequence: CASSGKWTGVNTGELFF. The CDR3 DNA is TGTGCCAGCAGTGGAAAATGGACAGGGGTCAACACCGGGGAGCTGTTTTTT.

This chain connects TRBV10-2 to TRBJ2-7; 7 nucleotides align to TRBD1. V shed 4 bases and J 3 bases; nucleotides not matched to a gene: 0. Germline V gene data show CDR1 as WSHSY and CDR2 as SAAADI. The CDR3 loop spans 12 amino acids. The CDR3 DNA reads as TGCGCCAGCAGTGGACAGGGCTACGAGCAGTACTTC. Protein sequence: CASSGQGYEQYF.

This clone was detected only a few times. The V gene is TRBV27, the J gene TRBJ2-6; TRBD1 agrees at 8 bases. Germline assignment: CDR1 MNHEY and CDR2 SMNVEV (reference sequence). The CDR3 loop spans 17 amino acids. Germline trimming cut 4 bases from V and 1 base from J; bases unmatched to any gene: 6. The CDR3 region has the DNA TGTGCCAGCAGTTCACAGGGGGGAATGTCTGGGGCCAACGTCCTGACTTTC. This encodes CASSSQGGMSGANVLTF.

Notes on this clone: An end of the junction differs from the germline gene, which may be a read error. The chain is built from TRBV5-1 and TRBJ1-3; D is unclear. This CDR3 comprises 15 residues. CDR1 and CDR2 (germline): SGHRS, YFSETQ. In nucleotides, the CDR3 is TGCGCCAGCAGCCTTGACACCTCTGGTGGAAGCACCATATATTTT. Protein: CASSLDTSGGSTIYF.

V usage is TRBV7-2 and J usage is TRBJ2-3; D perhaps matches TRBD2 (6 bases). V lost 1 base to trimming and J lost 7 bases, with 18 bases between them. The germline V gene encodes CDR1 SGHTA and CDR2 FQGNSA. This CDR3 has 16 amino acids. The CDR3 region is CASSLEVGLRRNTQYF. The CDR3 bases are TGTGCCAGCAGCTTAGAGGTGGGACTCCGGCGAAATACGCAGTATTTT.

The rearrangement links TRBV20-1 to TRBJ2-3, with no clear D. CDR1 is DFQATT and CDR2 is SNEGSKA in the germline V gene (reference sequence). The length of the CDR3 is 11 residues. The V end was cut by 7 bases, the J end by 5 bases, with 10 bases between. The CDR3 nucleotides are TGCAGTGTTGGAGCCGAAGATACGCAGTATTTT. It specifies CSVGAEDTQYF.

The chain's CDR3 is CASSQKGRGFSNTEAFF. The CDR3 DNA sequence: TGTGCCAGTAGCCAGAAGGGGAGGGGTTTTTCGAACACTGAAGCTTTCTTT. V is TRBV19 and J is TRBJ1-1, with TRBD1 as a possible D gene (5 bases). Germline CDR1 is LNHDA and CDR2 is SQIVND (reference sequence). Trimming removed 6 bases at V and 1 base at J, with 21 bases between. CDR3 length: 17 amino acids.

The V gene is TRBV11-1, the J gene TRBJ2-1; 11 positions agree with TRBD2. Germline trimming cut 1 base from V and 4 bases from J; bases unmatched to any gene: 3. CDR3 length equals 16 residues. Germline V gene sequence: CDR1 SGHAT, CDR2 FQDESV (reference sequence). CDR3 coding DNA: TGTGCCAGCAGCTTAGGACTAGCGGGGACTTACAATGAGCAGTTCTTC. Translating gives CASSLGLAGTYNEQFF.

The chain links TRBV27 to TRBJ1-4; 8 bases are shared with TRBD1. Germline loops: CDR1 MNHEY, CDR2 SMNVEV (reference sequence). Trimming took 5 bases from V and 4 from J; bases not matched to a gene: 6. This CDR3 contains 15 residues. CDR3 coding DNA: TGTGCCAGCAGTCTCAGGGGGCTCGGTAATGAAAAACTGTTTTTT. Its protein is CASSLRGLGNEKLFF.

This rearrangement joins TRBV27 to TRBJ2-3; 7 nucleotides agree with TRBD1. The J segment lost 4 bases and the V segment lost 5 bases, leaving 12 bases of the junction unmatched. Germline assignment: CDR1 MNHEY and CDR2 SMNVEV (reference sequence). The CDR3 runs to 16 residues. The CDR3 here is CASSHLDSQGADTQYF. CDR3 sequence (DNA): TGTGCCAGCAGTCATCTGGACAGCCAGGGGGCAGATACGCAGTATTTT.

The V gene is TRBV7-9, the J gene TRBJ2-7, with D possibly matching TRBD1 (5 bases). From germline, CDR1 is SEHNR and CDR2 FQNEAQ (reference sequence). This CDR3 is 14 amino acids long. V lost 4 bases to trimming and J lost 2 bases, with 12 bases between them. The CDR3 region has the DNA TGTGCCAGCAGCTCTGACAGATCTCCCTACGAGCAGTACTTC. Amino acid sequence: CASSSDRSPYEQYF.

This rearrangement joins TRBV19 to TRBJ2-5, with 8 positions matching TRBD1. Germline lookup yields CDR1 LNHDA and CDR2 SQIVND (reference sequence). The CDR3 totals 15 residues. After removal of 4 bases from V and 5 bases from J, the junction contained 9 bases not matched to a gene. The CDR3 protein is CASSKDRRTGETQYF. The CDR3 DNA sequence: TGTGCCAGTAGTAAGGACCGACGGACAGGGGAGACCCAGTACTTC.

This clone has just one count. The chain joins TRBV7-2 to TRBJ2-7, with D maybe TRBD2 (5 bases). CDR1 SGHTA and CDR2 FQGNSA come from the germline V gene. The V end lost 4 bases, the J end lost 3 bases, and 13 bases lay between the germline ends. CDR3 length: 14 amino acids. CDR3 DNA: TGTGCCAGCAGCTCCTACTCGGGGTACTACGAGCAGTACTTC. As protein: CASSSYSGYYEQYF.

This chain links TRBV9 with TRBJ1-3; D call uncertain. Trimming removed 0 bases at V and 0 bases at J, with 7 bases between. The length of the CDR3 is 15 residues. Germline V gives CDR1 SGDLS, CDR2 YYNGEE. The CDR3 DNA reads as TGTGCCAGCAGCGTAGCTGGGAGCTCTGGAAACACCATATATTTT. Protein sequence: CASSVAGSSGNTIYF.

V is TRBV6-5 and J is TRBJ2-7; D gene uncertain. Germline lookup yields CDR1 MNHEY and CDR2 SVGAGI. The CDR3 runs 12 residues. V lost 5 bases and J 5 bases, leaving 10 bases between the germline ends. The chain's CDR3 is CASSTSPDEQYF. The CDR3 nucleotides read TGTGCCAGCAGTACGAGCCCCGACGAGCAGTACTTC.

The J gene is TRBJ2-5, the V gene TRBV7-9; the match to TRBD2 covers 7 bases. CDR3 length: 13 amino acids. V was pared by 3 bases and J by 4 bases, with 2 bases of the junction left unmatched. CDR1 is SEHNR and CDR2 is FQNEAQ in the germline V gene (reference sequence). CDR3 region: CASSLGGSETQYF. CDR3 bases: TGTGCCAGCAGCTTGGGGGGGTCAGAGACCCAGTACTTC. The complete variable domain, with remaining parts taken from reference TRBV7-9 and TRBJ2-5, reads DTGVSQNPRHKITKRGQNVTFRCDPISEHNRLYWYRQTLGQGPEFLTYFQNEAQLEKSRLLSDRFSAERPKGSFSTLEIQRTEQGDSAMYLCASSLGGSETQYFGPGTRLLVL.

The CDR3 DNA reads as TGTGCCAGTAGTGAGGGGACTTGGGGCACCGGGGAGCTGTTTTTT. The encoded protein is CASSEGTWGTGELFF. The rearrangement links TRBV19 to TRBJ2-2; maybe TRBD2 (6 bases). CDR1 and CDR2 from the germline V gene are LNHDA and SQIVND (reference sequence). This CDR3 spans 15 amino acids. V lost 5 bases and J 4 bases, leaving 14 bases between the germline ends.